One T cell receptor (beta chain) is described in this entry. Trimming took 2 bases from V and 5 from J, leaving 16 bases between them. The CDR3 is 15 residues long. Germline V CDR1 and CDR2: SGHRS, YFSETQ. These data come from a study of T cells in Graves' hyperthyroidism and ophthalmopathy. Amplified TCR beta CDR3 regions derived from RNA transcripts. A first-round RT-PCR of the TCR CDR3 used the HTBI primer set. TCRdb independently ran MiXCR on the multiplex PCR reads; one entry per CDR3 protein. The data contain more than 500,000 distinct CDR3 sequences, 15% to 20% of them singletons. In the ophthalmopathy cohort, Clinical Activity Score was at least 3, NOSPECS grade at least 4, and duration under 3 months. Those patients with uncontrolled infection, other autoimmune disease, pregnancy or lactation were excluded. Every diagnosis used clinical symptoms, serum thyroxine and TRAb, thyroid ultrasound and orbital computed tomography.

The sample consisted of blood. The clonotype originates from a woman between 25 and 40 years old with Graves' ophthalmopathy. The V call is TRBV5-1, the J call TRBJ2-5, with D unresolved. Here the CDR3 DNA reads TGCGCCAGCAGCTTTGATAGGGTTACGGCCGAGACCCAGTACTTC. Translation gives CASSFDRVTAETQYF.